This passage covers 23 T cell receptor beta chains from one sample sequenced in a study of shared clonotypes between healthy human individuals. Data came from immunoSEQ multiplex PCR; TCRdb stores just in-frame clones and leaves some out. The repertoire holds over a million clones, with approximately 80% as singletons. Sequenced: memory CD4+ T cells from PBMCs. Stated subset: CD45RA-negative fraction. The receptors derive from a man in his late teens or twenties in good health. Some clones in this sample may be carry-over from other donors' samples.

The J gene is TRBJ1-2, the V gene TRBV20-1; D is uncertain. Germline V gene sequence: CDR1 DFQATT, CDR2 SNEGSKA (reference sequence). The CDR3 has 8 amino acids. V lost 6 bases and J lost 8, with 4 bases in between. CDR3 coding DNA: TGCAGTGCGGGGGGCTACACCTTC. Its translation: CSAGGYTF.

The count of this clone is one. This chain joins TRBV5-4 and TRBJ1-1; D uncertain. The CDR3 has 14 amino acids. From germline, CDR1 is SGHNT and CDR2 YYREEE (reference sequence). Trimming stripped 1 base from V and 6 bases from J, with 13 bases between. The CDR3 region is CASSLRSVSPEAFF. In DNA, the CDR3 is TGTGCCAGCAGCTTGAGATCGGTTTCCCCTGAAGCTTTCTTT.

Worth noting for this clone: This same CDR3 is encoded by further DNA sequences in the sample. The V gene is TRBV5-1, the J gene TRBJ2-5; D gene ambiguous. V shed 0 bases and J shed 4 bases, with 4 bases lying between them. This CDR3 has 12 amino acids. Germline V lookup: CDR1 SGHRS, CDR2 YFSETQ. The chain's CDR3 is CASSLGLETQYF. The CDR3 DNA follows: TGCGCCAGCAGCTTGGGACTAGAGACCCAGTACTTC.

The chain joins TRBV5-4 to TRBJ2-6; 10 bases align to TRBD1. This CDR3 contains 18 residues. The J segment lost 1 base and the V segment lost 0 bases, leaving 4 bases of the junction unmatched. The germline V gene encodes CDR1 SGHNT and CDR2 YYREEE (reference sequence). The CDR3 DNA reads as TGTGCCAGCAGCTTGGTTGACAGGGGGCCTTCTGGGGCCAACGTCCTGACTTTC. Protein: CASSLVDRGPSGANVLTF.

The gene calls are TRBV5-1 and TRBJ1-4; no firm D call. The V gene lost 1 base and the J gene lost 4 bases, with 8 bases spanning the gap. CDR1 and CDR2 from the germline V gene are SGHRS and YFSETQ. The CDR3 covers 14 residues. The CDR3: CASSLMGVNEKLFF. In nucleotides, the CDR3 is TGCGCCAGCAGCTTGATGGGTGTTAATGAAAAACTGTTTTTT.

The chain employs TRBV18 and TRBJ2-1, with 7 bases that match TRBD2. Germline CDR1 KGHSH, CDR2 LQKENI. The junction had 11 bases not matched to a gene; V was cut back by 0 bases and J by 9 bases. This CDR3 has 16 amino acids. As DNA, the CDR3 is TGTGCCAGCTCACCACCGGCTAGCGGTCCAGCGGGTGAGCAGTTCTTC. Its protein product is CASSPPASGPAGEQFF.

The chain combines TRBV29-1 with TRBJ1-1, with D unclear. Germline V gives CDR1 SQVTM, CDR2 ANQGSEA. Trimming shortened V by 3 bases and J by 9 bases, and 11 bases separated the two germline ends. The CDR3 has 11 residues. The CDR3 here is CSVELQAKAFF. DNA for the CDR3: TGCAGCGTTGAGTTGCAGGCCAAAGCTTTCTTT.

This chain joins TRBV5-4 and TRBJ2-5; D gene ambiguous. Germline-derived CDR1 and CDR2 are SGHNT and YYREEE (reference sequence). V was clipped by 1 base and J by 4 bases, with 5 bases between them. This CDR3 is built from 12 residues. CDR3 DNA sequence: TGTGCCAGCAGCTTGCCCCGAGAGACCCAGTACTTC. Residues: CASSLPRETQYF. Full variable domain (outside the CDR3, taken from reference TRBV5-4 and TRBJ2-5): ETGVTQSPTHLIKTRGQQVTLRCSSQSGHNTVSWYQQALGQGPQFIFQYYREEENGRGNFPPRFSGLQFPNYSSELNVNALELDDSALYLCASSLPRETQYFGPGTRLLVL.

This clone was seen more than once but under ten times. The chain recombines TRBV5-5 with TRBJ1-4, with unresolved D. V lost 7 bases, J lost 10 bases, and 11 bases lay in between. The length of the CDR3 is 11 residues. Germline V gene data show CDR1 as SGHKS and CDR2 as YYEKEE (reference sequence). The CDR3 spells CASAWPGKLFF. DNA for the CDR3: TGTGCCAGCGCGTGGCCTGGAAAACTGTTTTTT.

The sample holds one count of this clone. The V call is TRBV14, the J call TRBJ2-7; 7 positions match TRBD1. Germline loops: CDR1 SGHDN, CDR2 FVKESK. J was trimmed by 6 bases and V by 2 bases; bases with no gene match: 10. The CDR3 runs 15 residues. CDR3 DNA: TGTGCCAGCAGCCAAATACAGGGGCGTGAGGGCGAGCAGTACTTC. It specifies CASSQIQGREGEQYF.

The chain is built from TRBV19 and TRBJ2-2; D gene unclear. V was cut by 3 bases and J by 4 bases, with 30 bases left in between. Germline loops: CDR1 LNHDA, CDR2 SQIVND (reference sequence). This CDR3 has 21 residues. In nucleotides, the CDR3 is TGTGCCAGTAGTATGACTGTCCCCCGGAGTTTCGAAGGGTTCAGCACCGGGGAGCTGTTTTTT. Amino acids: CASSMTVPRSFEGFSTGELFF.

The CDR3 nucleotides read TGTGCCTGGAATAGGGCCTACAATGAGCAGTTCTTC. It codes for CAWNRAYNEQFF. The rearrangement links TRBV30 to TRBJ2-1; unclear D gene. Germline lookup yields CDR1 GTSNPN and CDR2 SVGIG (reference sequence). The CDR3 is 12 amino acids. Trimming stripped 4 bases from V and 2 bases from J, with 6 bases between.

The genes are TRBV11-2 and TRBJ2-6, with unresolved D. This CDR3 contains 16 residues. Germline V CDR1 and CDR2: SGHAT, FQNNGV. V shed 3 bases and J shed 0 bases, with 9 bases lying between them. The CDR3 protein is CASSFLFSSGANVLTF. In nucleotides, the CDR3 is TGTGCCAGCAGCTTTTTGTTCTCCTCTGGGGCCAACGTCCTGACTTTC.

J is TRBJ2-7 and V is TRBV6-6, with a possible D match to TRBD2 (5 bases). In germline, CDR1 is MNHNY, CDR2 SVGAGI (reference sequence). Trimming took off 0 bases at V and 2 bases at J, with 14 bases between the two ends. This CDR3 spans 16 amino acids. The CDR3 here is CASSYSSAREAYEQYF. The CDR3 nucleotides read TGTGCCAGCAGTTACTCCTCGGCCCGGGAAGCCTACGAGCAGTACTTC.

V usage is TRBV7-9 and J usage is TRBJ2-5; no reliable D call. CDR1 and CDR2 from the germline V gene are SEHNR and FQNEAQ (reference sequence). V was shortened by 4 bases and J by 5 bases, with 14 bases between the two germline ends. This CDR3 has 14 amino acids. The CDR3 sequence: CASSSRTFGETQYF. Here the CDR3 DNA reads TGTGCCAGCAGCTCCCGGACCTTCGGGGAGACCCAGTACTTC.

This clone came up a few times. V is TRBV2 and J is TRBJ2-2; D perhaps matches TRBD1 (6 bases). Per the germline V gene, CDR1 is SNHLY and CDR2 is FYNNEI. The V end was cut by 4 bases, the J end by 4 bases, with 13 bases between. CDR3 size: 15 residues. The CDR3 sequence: CASSGTDGSTGELFF. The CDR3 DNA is TGTGCCAGCAGTGGGACAGATGGTAGCACCGGGGAGCTGTTTTTT.

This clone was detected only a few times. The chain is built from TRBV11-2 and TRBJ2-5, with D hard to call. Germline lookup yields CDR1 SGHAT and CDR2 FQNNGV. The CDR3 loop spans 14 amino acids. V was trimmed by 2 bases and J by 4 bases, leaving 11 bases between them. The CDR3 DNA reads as TGTGCCAGCAGCTTATTTCAGGAATTAGAGACCCAGTACTTC. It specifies CASSLFQELETQYF. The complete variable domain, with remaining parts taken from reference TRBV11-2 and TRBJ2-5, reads EAGVAQSPRYKIIEKRQSVAFWCNPISGHATLYWYQQILGQGPKLLIQFQNNGVVDDSQLPKDRFSAERLKGVDSTLKIQPAKLEDSAVYLCASSLFQELETQYFGPGTRLLVL.

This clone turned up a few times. Here the CDR3 reads CASSRLSRGTEAFF. In nucleotides, the CDR3 is TGTGCCAGCAGCAGACTAAGCCGGGGCACTGAAGCTTTCTTT. The chain has TRBV5-6 and TRBJ1-1; D is unclear. Germline V gene data show CDR1 as SGHDT and CDR2 as YYEEEE. V lost 4 bases and J lost 4, with 14 bases in between. This CDR3 has 14 residues.

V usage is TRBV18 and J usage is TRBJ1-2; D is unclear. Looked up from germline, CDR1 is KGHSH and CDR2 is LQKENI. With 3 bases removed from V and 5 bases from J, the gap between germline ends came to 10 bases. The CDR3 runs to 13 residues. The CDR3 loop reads CASSPWAEYGYTF. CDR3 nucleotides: TGTGCCAGCTCACCGTGGGCAGAGTATGGCTACACCTTC.

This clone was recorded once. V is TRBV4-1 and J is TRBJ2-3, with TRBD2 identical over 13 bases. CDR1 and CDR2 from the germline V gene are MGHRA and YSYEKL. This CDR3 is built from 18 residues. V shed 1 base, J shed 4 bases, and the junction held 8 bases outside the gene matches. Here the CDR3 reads CASSQGQTSGRAADTQYF. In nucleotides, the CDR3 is TGCGCCAGCAGCCAAGGGCAAACTAGCGGGAGGGCCGCAGATACGCAGTATTTT.

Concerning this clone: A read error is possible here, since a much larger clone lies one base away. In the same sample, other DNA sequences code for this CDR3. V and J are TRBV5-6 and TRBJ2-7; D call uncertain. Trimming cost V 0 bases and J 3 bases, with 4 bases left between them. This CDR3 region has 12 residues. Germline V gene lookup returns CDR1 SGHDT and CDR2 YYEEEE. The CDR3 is CASSLGGYEQYF. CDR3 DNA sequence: TGTGCCAGCAGCTTGGGGGGCTACGAGCAGTACTTC.

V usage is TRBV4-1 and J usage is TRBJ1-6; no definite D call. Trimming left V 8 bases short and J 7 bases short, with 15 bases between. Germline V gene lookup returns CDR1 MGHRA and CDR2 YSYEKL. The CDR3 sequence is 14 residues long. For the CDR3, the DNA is TGCGCCAGCGGGCTGCGGATGGGAAATTCACCCCTCCACTTT. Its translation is CASGLRMGNSPLHF.

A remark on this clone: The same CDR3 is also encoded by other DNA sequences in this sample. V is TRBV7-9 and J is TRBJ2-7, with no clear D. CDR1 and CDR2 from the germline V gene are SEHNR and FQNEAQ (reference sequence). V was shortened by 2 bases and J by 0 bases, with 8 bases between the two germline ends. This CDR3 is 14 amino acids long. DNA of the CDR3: TGTGCCAGCAGCTTATCCGCCAGCTCCTACGAGCAGTACTTC. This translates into CASSLSASSYEQYF.